This T cell receptor (beta chain) is from a study of radiation and T cells in renal cell carcinoma. In its sample, this clone was seen once. Sequencing was performed with immunoSEQ multiplex PCR; in TCRdb, only in-frame clones are kept and a portion is missing. Of about 140,000 clones in the sample, around 78% were seen once. Time point noted: baseline pretreatment blood. Treatment here: 15 Gy SBRT to primary tumor, nephrectomy 4 weeks later. The patient's renal cell carcinoma had clear cell pathology. This TCR came from a woman in her forties or fifties with renal cell carcinoma. The input for sequencing was blood, taken from a patient whose treatment included radiotherapy and nephrectomy.

The CDR3 DNA is TGTGCCAGCAGGGCAGGGCGCACAGATACGCAGTATTTT. Translated, it gives CASRAGRTDTQYF. The V and J genes are TRBV2 and TRBJ2-3, with D maybe TRBD1 (5 bases). CDR1 and CDR2 from the germline V gene are SNHLY and FYNNEI. The CDR3 extends over 13 amino acids. V was shortened by 6 bases and J by 1 base, with 8 bases between the two germline ends.